The 18 T cell receptor beta chains listed next were all sequenced from one sample in a study of T cell responses to AZD1222 COVID-19 vaccine. The data were produced by immunoSEQ multiplex PCR, yet TCRdb's version contains in-frame clones alone and is incomplete. The sample has about 120,000 clones; roughly 89% are singletons. This specimen was peripheral blood, taken on day 0 of AZD1222 vaccination. The receptors derive from an adult in good health.

The gene calls are TRBV10-3 and TRBJ2-2, with unresolved D. The V gene's germline CDR1 is ENHRY and CDR2 SYGVKD. The CDR3 runs to 12 residues. Trimming took 2 bases from V and 6 from J, leaving 4 bases between them. The CDR3 region has the DNA TGTGCCATCAGTGAGGGGCCCGGGGAGCTGTTTTTT. Amino acids: CAISEGPGELFF.

The chain is built from TRBV5-5 and TRBJ1-1; D is unresolved. V gave up 0 bases and J gave up 3 bases, with 12 bases separating them. CDR3 length: 15 residues. CDR1 SGHKS and CDR2 YYEKEE come from the germline V gene (reference sequence). Here the CDR3 reads CASSLVPGTDTEAFF. As DNA, the CDR3 is TGTGCCAGCAGCTTGGTTCCGGGAACCGACACTGAAGCTTTCTTT.

The chain recombines TRBV5-6 with TRBJ2-5; D not resolved. V was shortened by 7 bases and J by 4 bases, with 14 bases between the two germline ends. The CDR3 is 13 residues long. CDR1 is SGHDT and CDR2 is YYEEEE in the germline V gene. The CDR3 reads CASSRGRRETQYF. The CDR3 coding sequence is TGTGCCAGCTCCCGCGGCAGGCGAGAGACCCAGTACTTC.

Only one count was recorded for this clone. V usage is TRBV7-9 and J usage is TRBJ1-2; D not resolved. This CDR3 is 15 amino acids long. CDR1 and CDR2 (germline): SEHNR, FQNEAQ (reference sequence). Between the trimmed V and J ends, which lost 8 bases and 4 bases, there was a span of 20 bases. CDR3 DNA: TGTGCCAGCGACTGGACGGCCCTTGGAGGCTATGGCTACACCTTC. Its translation: CASDWTALGGYGYTF.

The chain carries TRBV4-2 and TRBJ1-1; D is unresolved. The germline CDR1 and CDR2 sequences are LGHNA and YNFKEQ. Trimming took off 0 bases at V and 3 bases at J, with 8 bases between the two ends. This CDR3 contains 14 residues. The CDR3 nucleotides are TGTGCCAGCAGCCAAGAATCGGGAGACACTGAAGCTTTCTTT. It encodes CASSQESGDTEAFF.

This chain connects TRBV9 to TRBJ1-5; D remains unclear. CDR3 length: 13 amino acids. Trimming removed 0 bases from V and 3 bases from J, with 4 bases in between. The germline V gene has CDR1 SGDLS and CDR2 YYNGEE. CDR3 coding DNA: TGTGCCAGCAGCGTAGACCACAATCAGCCCCAGCATTTT. This sequence encodes CASSVDHNQPQHF.

The chain has TRBV7-3 and TRBJ1-1; no clear D gene. The germline CDR1 and CDR2 sequences are SGHTA and FQGTGA. V dropped 6 bases and J dropped 1 base, with 9 bases sitting between them. The CDR3 runs to 13 residues. The CDR3 is CASSPTENTEAFF. CDR3 in DNA: TGTGCCAGCAGTCCAACCGAGAACACTGAAGCTTTCTTT.

V is TRBV24-1 and J is TRBJ2-1; D uncertain. CDR3 length: 12 residues. The V gene's germline CDR1 is KGHDR and CDR2 SFDVKD. V gave up 5 bases and J gave up 5 bases, with 6 bases separating them. The CDR3 DNA reads as TGTGCCACCAGTGTTACCGACAATGAGCAGTTCTTC. Encoded protein: CATSVTDNEQFF.

J is TRBJ1-2 and V is TRBV7-8, with 7 bases lining up with TRBD1. This CDR3 contains 15 residues. V dropped 4 bases and J dropped 8; count of bases not matched to a gene: 13. Germline CDR1 and CDR2: SGHVS and FQNEAQ. This chain's CDR3 is CASSSQGVPRGGYTF. CDR3 in DNA: TGTGCCAGCAGCTCTCAGGGGGTACCGCGGGGAGGCTACACCTTC.

The J gene is TRBJ2-2, the V gene TRBV29-1, with D tentatively TRBD2 (5 bases). The CDR3 extends over 14 amino acids. Trimming cost V 1 base and J 2 bases, with 8 bases left between them. Germline lookup yields CDR1 SQVTM and CDR2 ANQGSEA. The CDR3, as DNA: TGCAGCGTTGAAGCGGGGAGCAACACCGGGGAGCTGTTTTTT. It translates to CSVEAGSNTGELFF.

This clone appeared once. The chain carries TRBV2 and TRBJ2-5; D is perhaps TRBD2 (6 bases). In germline, CDR1 is SNHLY, CDR2 FYNNEI. This CDR3 contains 14 residues. Trimming took 7 bases from V and 5 from J, leaving 17 bases between them. The CDR3 DNA is TGTGCCAGCAACTTCGGGGGTATGTCGGAGACCCAGTACTTC. This translates into CASNFGGMSETQYF.

V and J are TRBV29-1 and TRBJ1-3; D unclear. Trimming left V 4 bases short and J 4 bases short, with 11 bases between. The CDR3 is 13 amino acids. The V gene's germline CDR1 is SQVTM and CDR2 ANQGSEA. The CDR3 bases are TGCAGCGTTGCCTCAGCTTCAGGAAACACCATATATTTT. It specifies CSVASASGNTIYF.

The rearrangement joins TRBV10-3 to TRBJ1-6; 9 bases match TRBD1. The CDR3 consists of 14 residues. The germline gives CDR1 ENHRY, CDR2 SYGVKD. Unmatched junction bases numbered 8, after V lost 7 bases and J lost 10 bases. The CDR3 loop reads CAINQDRGGSPLHF. CDR3 DNA: TGTGCCATCAATCAGGACAGGGGTGGGTCACCCCTCCACTTT.

J is TRBJ1-1 and V is TRBV6-4; no definite D call. CDR1 is MRHNA and CDR2 is SNTAGT in the germline V gene. The germline V and J ends were trimmed by 4 bases and 1 base, with 7 bases remaining between them. The CDR3 has 13 amino acids. This CDR3 reads CASSANQNTEAFF. The CDR3, as DNA: TGTGCCAGCAGTGCAAATCAGAACACTGAAGCTTTCTTT.

This rearrangement joins TRBV19 to TRBJ1-4; D possibly corresponds to TRBD1 (6 bases). The CDR3 spans 14 residues. V was pared by 6 bases and J by 8 bases, with 16 bases between. CDR1 LNHDA and CDR2 SQIVND come from the germline V gene (reference sequence). CDR3 in amino acids: CASSPSGGLEKLFF. CDR3 nucleotides: TGTGCCAGTAGCCCCTCGGGGGGCCTGGAAAAACTGTTTTTT.

V and J are TRBV10-2 and TRBJ2-7; no definite D call. The CDR3 runs 11 residues. Trimming took 0 bases from V and 7 from J, leaving 4 bases between them. CDR1 and CDR2 from the germline V gene are WSHSY and SAAADI. CDR3 sequence: CASSESGEQYF. The DNA for the CDR3 is TGCGCCAGCAGTGAGTCGGGGGAGCAGTACTTC.

CDR3 in DNA: TGTGCCAGCCGACGGGATAGAGACACTGAAGCTTTCTTT. Its protein product is CASRRDRDTEAFF. V is TRBV6-4 and J is TRBJ1-1; unclear D gene. Germline V gene data show CDR1 as MRHNA and CDR2 as SNTAGT. V lost 8 bases, J lost 3 bases, and 13 bases lay in between. The CDR3 is 13 amino acids.

This chain uses TRBV6-5 with TRBJ1-2, with D hard to call. CDR1 and CDR2 from the germline V gene are MNHEY and SVGAGI. The V end was cut by 5 bases, the J end by 4 bases, with 11 bases between. The CDR3 consists of 13 residues. Written as DNA, the CDR3 is TGTGCCAGCAGTCGACCGGGGATCTATGGCTACACCTTC. Its protein product is CASSRPGIYGYTF.